This T cell receptor (beta chain) was captured in a study of blood T cell repertoires in COVID-19. CDR1 is DFQATT, CDR2 SNEGSKA, per germline (reference sequence). The CDR3 loop spans 11 amino acids. The V gene lost 5 bases and the J gene lost 8 bases, with 12 bases spanning the gap. Assay used: immunoSEQ multiplex PCR; TCRdb lists only in-frame clones, some missing. The sample has 450,000 to 600,000 clones; around 90% are singletons. The TCR was taken from a woman under 30 who had recovered from COVID-19. The V call is TRBV20-1, the J call TRBJ1-2; the D gene is possibly TRBD1 (6 bases). The specimen sequenced was PBMCs or T cells enriched from blood (not recorded which). CDR3 amino acids: CSAPGTTGYTF. The CDR3 bases are TGCAGTGCTCCCGGGACAACGGGCTACACCTTC.